This T cell receptor (beta chain) is drawn from a study of siplizumab effects on memory and regulatory T cells. With respect to this clone: The antigen remains undetermined.

The CDR3 runs 14 residues. The V and J ends lost 6 bases and 9 bases, in that order; junction bases with no gene match: 11. In germline, CDR1 is SGHTA, CDR2 FQGNSA. TCRdb keeps only in-frame clones here, not all; method: immunoSEQ multiplex PCR. The table records over 95,000 clones, about 94% of them present only once. Notes on the study in general: No functional test confirmed suppression by proliferating siplizumab-culture Tregs.

The sample taken for sequencing was non-Treg CD4+ T cells sorted from blood. This chain joins TRBV7-2 and TRBJ2-1, with 7 bases lining up with TRBD1. The sequence was obtained from a human donor in good health. The CDR3 spells CASRPGQPQGEQFF. CDR3 nucleotides: TGTGCCAGCAGGCCGGGACAGCCTCAGGGTGAGCAGTTCTTC.